This T cell receptor (beta chain) comes out of a study of T cells in Graves' hyperthyroidism and ophthalmopathy. From RNA transcripts, TCR beta CDR3 regions were amplified. The TCR CDR3 was amplified in a first-round RT-PCR using the HTBI primer set. TCRdb passed the multiplex PCR reads through MiXCR, listing each CDR3 protein once. Among 500,000 to 650,000 distinct CDR3 sequences listed, approximately 14% were seen once. The diagnostic basis comprised clinical symptoms, serum thyroxine and TRAb, thyroid ultrasound and orbital computed tomography. Extraction of PBMCs used 7.5 to 10 ml of fresh peripheral blood. As regards this clonotype: Its antigen is unidentified.

Study-wide points: Progression to ophthalmopathy was predicted a median of about six months early.

The germline V gene encodes CDR1 SGHDT and CDR2 YYEEEE. Germline trimming cut 3 bases from V and 5 bases from J; bases unmatched to any gene: 9. The CDR3 consists of 15 residues. The sequence came from a woman between 45 and 60 years old with Graves' ophthalmopathy. The chain recombines TRBV5-6 with TRBJ1-2; 8 bases match TRBD1. Sequenced: blood. CDR3: CASSSTGQGLYGYTF. CDR3 nucleotide sequence: TGTGCCAGCAGCTCTACCGGACAGGGCTTGTATGGCTACACCTTC.